Shown below are 29 T cell receptor beta chains from a single sample sequenced in a study of T cell responses to AZD1222 COVID-19 vaccine. TCRdb's copy holds only in-frame clones and misses some; the assay was immunoSEQ multiplex PCR. The data show about 140,000 clones, with 88% seen just once and 3.1% held by the top ten. The starting material was peripheral blood, obtained 28 days after the second AZD1222 dose. These receptors were collected from an adult who received the AZD1222 COVID-19 vaccine.

This chain uses TRBV5-1 with TRBJ2-5; D might be TRBD2 (5 bases). Trimming took 4 bases from V and 5 from J, leaving 18 bases between them. Germline CDR1 SGHRS, CDR2 YFSETQ. The CDR3 is 15 residues long. The CDR3 loop is CASSLRGSDLETQYF. In DNA form, the CDR3 reads TGCGCCAGCAGCCTTAGAGGTAGCGATCTGGAGACCCAGTACTTC.

The chain employs TRBV28 and TRBJ2-3; D gene unclear. The CDR3 is 14 amino acids. V was pared by 5 bases and J by 4 bases, with 13 bases between. The germline V gene has CDR1 MDHEN and CDR2 SYDVKM. The CDR3 DNA sequence: TGTGCCAGCAGTCTAGTCCGCGCAGCAGATACGCAGTATTTT. It specifies CASSLVRAADTQYF.

This clone came up a few times. V gene TRBV6-5 combines with J gene TRBJ1-2; D is ambiguous. This CDR3 comprises 13 residues. Germline CDR1 reads MNHEY; CDR2 reads SVGAGI. V shed 8 bases and J shed 7 bases, with 17 bases lying between them. The DNA for the CDR3 is TGTGCCAGCGATAAGGACCGATACTTTGGCTACACCTTC. It yields the protein CASDKDRYFGYTF.

The V gene is TRBV19, the J gene TRBJ2-3; D is perhaps TRBD2 (6 bases). CDR3 length: 15 amino acids. CDR1 LNHDA and CDR2 SQIVND come from the germline V gene (reference sequence). V lost 7 bases and J lost 2, with 16 bases in between. The CDR3 region is CASKGTGSPTDTQYF. In nucleotides, the CDR3 is TGTGCCAGTAAGGGGACCGGGAGTCCCACAGATACGCAGTATTTT. Variable domain in full (rest from reference TRBV19 and TRBJ2-3): DGGITQSPKYLFRKEGQNVTLSCEQNLNHDAMYWYRQDPGQGLRLIYYSQIVNDFQKGDIAEGYSVSREKKESFPLTVTSAQKNPTAFYLCASKGTGSPTDTQYFGPGTRLTVL.

This chain connects TRBV5-4 to TRBJ1-2, with D maybe TRBD1 (5 bases). V dropped 0 bases and J dropped 2 bases, with 5 bases sitting between them. The V gene's germline CDR1 is SGHNT and CDR2 YYREEE (reference sequence). The CDR3 length is 13 residues. The CDR3 region is CASSLAGNYGYTF. In DNA form, the CDR3 reads TGTGCCAGCAGCTTGGCAGGGAACTATGGCTACACCTTC.

This chain joins TRBV18 and TRBJ2-3; D ambiguous. This CDR3 comprises 14 residues. V lost 0 bases to trimming and J lost 4 bases, with 8 bases between them. The germline gives CDR1 KGHSH, CDR2 LQKENI. CDR3 sequence: CASSPPVGADTQYF. In DNA, the CDR3 is TGTGCCAGCTCACCACCCGTTGGGGCAGATACGCAGTATTTT.

This CDR3 reads CAWRASYNEQFF. The CDR3 DNA reads as TGTGCCTGGAGGGCGTCCTACAATGAGCAGTTCTTC. The gene calls are TRBV30 and TRBJ2-1, with D uncertain. V gave up 3 bases and J gave up 1 base, with 4 bases separating them. This CDR3 is 12 amino acids long. The germline V gene has CDR1 GTSNPN and CDR2 SVGIG (reference sequence).

V and J are TRBV11-3 and TRBJ1-1, with a weak D call TRBD1 (5 bases). With 5 bases removed from V and 3 bases from J, the gap between germline ends came to 13 bases. CDR3 length: 14 residues. CDR1 is SGHNT and CDR2 is YENEEA in the germline V gene. The CDR3: CASSRRRGDTEAFF. The CDR3 DNA reads TGTGCCAGCAGCCGTCGAAGGGGCGACACTGAAGCTTTCTTT.

The CDR3 bases are TGCGCCAGCAGTGAGGGGACAGGGCTCTACGAGCAGTACTTC. It encodes CASSEGTGLYEQYF. This rearrangement joins TRBV10-1 to TRBJ2-7; the match to TRBD1 covers 9 bases. Unmatched junction bases numbered 2, after V lost 2 bases and J lost 3 bases. Germline V gene lookup returns CDR1 WNHNN and CDR2 SYGVQD (reference sequence). The CDR3 extends over 14 amino acids.

The chain couples TRBV19 to TRBJ1-2, with TRBD1 identical over 9 bases. Germline values: CDR1 LNHDA, CDR2 SQIVND (reference sequence). The ends lost 8 bases at V and 4 bases at J; junction bases unmatched: 8. This CDR3 is built from 14 residues. CDR3 sequence: CASLQTGGGYGYTF. CDR3 in DNA: TGTGCCAGTCTACAAACAGGGGGCGGCTATGGCTACACCTTC.

This clone was recorded only once. The chain carries TRBV19 and TRBJ1-2; TRBD1 matches 7 bases. This CDR3 is built from 11 residues. The V segment lost 10 bases and the J segment 7 bases; nucleotides outside the gene matches: 6. Germline values: CDR1 LNHDA, CDR2 SQIVND (reference sequence). The DNA for the CDR3 is TGTGCCACTACTGGGACAGCTGGCTACACCTTC. Protein: CATTGTAGYTF.

The chain links TRBV4-2 to TRBJ2-5; 10 bases match TRBD2. The trim removed 0 bases at V and 7 bases at J, leaving 8 bases unmatched. CDR3 length: 16 residues. The germline V gene has CDR1 LGHNA and CDR2 YNFKEQ. CDR3 DNA: TGTGCCAGCAGCCAAGATGGGATAGCGGGGGGCGGGACCCAGTACTTC. Translating it yields CASSQDGIAGGGTQYF.

The V and J genes are TRBV2 and TRBJ2-1; TRBD1 might be the D (6 bases). The V and J ends lost 5 bases and 9 bases respectively, with 17 bases between them. Germline V gene sequence: CDR1 SNHLY, CDR2 FYNNEI. The length of the CDR3 is 14 residues. The CDR3 DNA follows: TGTGCCAGCAGTTTGGACATGGGGGCGAGTGAGCAGTTCTTC. Amino acids: CASSLDMGASEQFF.

The chain has TRBV2 and TRBJ1-2; D not certain. Deletions cut 5 bases from V and 0 bases from J, with 16 bases between. CDR1 is SNHLY and CDR2 is FYNNEI in the germline V gene. This CDR3 region has 16 residues. CDR3 DNA sequence: TGTGCCAGCAGTCCAAACACCCTTACAGCTAACTATGGCTACACCTTC. Amino acids: CASSPNTLTANYGYTF.

This sequence joins TRBV5-6 and TRBJ2-3, with 9 positions matching TRBD1. The CDR3 loop spans 16 amino acids. V was pared by 3 bases and J by 1 base, with 6 bases of the junction left unmatched. Germline CDR1 and CDR2: SGHDT and YYEEEE. The CDR3, as DNA: TGTGCCAGCAGCTCGGGGGGACAGGGTGGCACAGATACGCAGTATTTT. Amino acid sequence: CASSSGGQGGTDTQYF.

The CDR3 is CSAGVFARSGNNEQFF. In DNA form, the CDR3 reads TGCAGCGCTGGAGTATTTGCACGTTCGGGAAACAATGAGCAGTTCTTC. V usage is TRBV29-1 and J usage is TRBJ2-1; maybe TRBD2 (5 bases). Trimming cost V 7 bases and J 5 bases, with 24 bases left between them. This CDR3 has 16 amino acids. CDR1 and CDR2 (germline): SQVTM, ANQGSEA.

V is TRBV7-8 and J is TRBJ1-6, with 9 bases fitting TRBD1. Germline V gene sequence: CDR1 SGHVS, CDR2 FQNEAQ. CDR3 length equals 18 residues. V shed 5 bases, J shed 4 bases, and the junction held 12 bases outside the gene matches. The CDR3: CASSGGPGTGRYNSPLHF. CDR3 nucleotides: TGTGCCAGCAGCGGCGGCCCCGGGACAGGGAGGTATAATTCACCCCTCCACTTT.

This sequence joins TRBV28 and TRBJ1-6; D unclear. Germline CDR1 reads MDHEN; CDR2 reads SYDVKM. The CDR3 totals 15 residues. Trimming took off 3 bases at V and 2 bases at J, with 8 bases between the two ends. CDR3: CASSLEKTYNSPLHF. CDR3 in DNA: TGTGCCAGCAGTTTGGAGAAGACCTATAATTCACCCCTCCACTTT.

The chain recombines TRBV12-5 with TRBJ2-1, with 8 bases fitting TRBD2. The CDR3 is 15 residues long. The ends lost 5 bases at V and 9 bases at J; junction bases unmatched: 12. The germline gives CDR1 LGHNT, CDR2 FRNRAP. CDR3 in amino acids: CASGRTSGSLGEQFF. The CDR3 nucleotides read TGTGCTAGTGGTAGAACCAGCGGGAGTTTGGGTGAGCAGTTCTTC.

On this clone itself: At one boundary the junction diverges from the germline segment, which might be a read error. The V gene is TRBV2, the J gene TRBJ1-1, with 9 bases fitting TRBD1. The CDR3 extends over 15 amino acids. CDR1 SNHLY and CDR2 FYNNEI come from the germline V gene. The chain's CDR3 is CASSEDGTGNTEAFF. CDR3 coding DNA: TGTGCCAGCAGCGAAGATGGGACAGGGAATACTGAAGCTTTCTTT. The whole variable domain, remainder taken from reference TRBV2 and TRBJ1-1, is EPEVTQTPSHQVTQMGQEVILRCVPISNHLYFYWYRQILGQKVEFLVSFYNNEISEKSEIFDDQFSVERPDGSNFTLKIRSTKLEDSAMYFCASSEDGTGNTEAFFGQGTRLTVV.

V is TRBV4-3 and J is TRBJ2-2; D is undetermined. Germline lookup yields CDR1 LGHNA and CDR2 YSLEER. There are 17 residues in the CDR3. V was trimmed by 0 bases and J by 2 bases, leaving 13 bases between them. The CDR3 DNA follows: TGCGCCAGCAGCCAAGATCCTCCAGGTTACAACACCGGGGAGCTGTTTTTT. Translation: CASSQDPPGYNTGELFF.

This chain connects TRBV18 to TRBJ2-7; D might be TRBD1 or TRBD2, each matching 5 bases. Germline V gene sequence: CDR1 KGHSH, CDR2 LQKENI. V was pared by 1 base and J by 4 bases, with 8 bases between. The CDR3 is made up of 13 amino acids. The CDR3 DNA reads as TGTGCCAGCTCACCACGAGGGGCGTACGAGCAGTACTTC. Its translation: CASSPRGAYEQYF.

The chain employs TRBV5-1 and TRBJ2-2; 12 bases map to TRBD2. The CDR3 contains 16 residues. CDR1 SGHRS and CDR2 YFSETQ come from the germline V gene. The J segment lost 6 bases and the V segment lost 4 bases, leaving 7 bases of the junction unmatched. DNA for the CDR3: TGCGCCAGCAGCCCGACTAGCGGGAGTTGGGCCGGGGAGCTGTTTTTT. This sequence encodes CASSPTSGSWAGELFF.

The CDR3 DNA sequence: TGTGCCAGCAGCCCGCGCAGGGGGCGCGAGACAGATACGCAGTATTTT. Translating gives CASSPRRGRETDTQYF. V usage is TRBV7-2 and J usage is TRBJ2-3; 8 positions match TRBD1. Trimming took 5 bases from V and 3 from J; bases not matched to a gene: 10. The CDR3 covers 16 residues. Germline CDR1 is SGHTA and CDR2 is FQGNSA.

The chain links TRBV7-2 to TRBJ1-2; D remains unclear. CDR1 and CDR2 from the germline V gene are SGHTA and FQGNSA. The CDR3 has 15 residues. V lost 0 bases and J 0 bases, leaving 8 bases between the germline ends. As DNA, the CDR3 is TGTGCCAGCAGCTTAGCGGCCGTAGCTAACTATGGCTACACCTTC. It yields the protein CASSLAAVANYGYTF.

Of note for this clone: Other nucleotide sequences from this sample produce the same CDR3. The gene calls are TRBV6-5 and TRBJ1-4; weak D call: TRBD1 (5 bases). This CDR3 contains 15 residues. The germline V gene encodes CDR1 MNHEY and CDR2 SVGAGI. Trimming pared 2 bases from V and 1 base from J, leaving 8 bases between. The CDR3 spells CASSYRGGTNEKLFF. As DNA, the CDR3 is TGTGCCAGCAGTTACAGGGGAGGAACTAATGAAAAACTGTTTTTT.

A single count supports this clone. The rearrangement links TRBV28 to TRBJ2-7; TRBD1 agrees at 8 bases. J was trimmed by 4 bases and V by 5 bases; bases with no gene match: 7. The CDR3 runs 14 residues. The germline gives CDR1 MDHEN, CDR2 SYDVKM. CDR3 coding DNA: TGTGCCAGCAGTCCTCGAACAGGGGGTTACGAGCAGTACTTC. Encoded protein: CASSPRTGGYEQYF. The variable domain in full, completed from reference TRBV28 and TRBJ2-7, reads DVKVTQSSRYLVKRTGEKVFLECVQDMDHENMFWYRQDPGLGLRLIYFSYDVKMKEKGDIPEGYSVSREKKERFSLILESASTNQTSMYLCASSPRTGGYEQYFGPGTRLTVT.

The J gene is TRBJ2-2, the V gene TRBV21-1; the D segment call TRBD2 is taken from the table without a DNA check. TRBV21-1 is labeled a pseudogene. There are 18 residues in the CDR3. The CDR3 here is CASSKGVAGGYGTGELFF. Written as DNA, the CDR3 is TGTGCCAGCAGCAAAGGGGTAGCGGGAGGGTACGGCACCGGGGAGCTGTTTTTT.

The chain has TRBV18 and TRBJ1-3; D call uncertain. The germline CDR1 and CDR2 sequences are KGHSH and LQKENI. Between the trimmed V and J ends, which lost 6 bases and 4 bases, there was a span of 13 bases. The CDR3 covers 14 residues. The CDR3, as DNA: TGTGCCAGCTCGCAAGAGACGGCAGGAAACACCATATATTTT. Protein product: CASSQETAGNTIYF.